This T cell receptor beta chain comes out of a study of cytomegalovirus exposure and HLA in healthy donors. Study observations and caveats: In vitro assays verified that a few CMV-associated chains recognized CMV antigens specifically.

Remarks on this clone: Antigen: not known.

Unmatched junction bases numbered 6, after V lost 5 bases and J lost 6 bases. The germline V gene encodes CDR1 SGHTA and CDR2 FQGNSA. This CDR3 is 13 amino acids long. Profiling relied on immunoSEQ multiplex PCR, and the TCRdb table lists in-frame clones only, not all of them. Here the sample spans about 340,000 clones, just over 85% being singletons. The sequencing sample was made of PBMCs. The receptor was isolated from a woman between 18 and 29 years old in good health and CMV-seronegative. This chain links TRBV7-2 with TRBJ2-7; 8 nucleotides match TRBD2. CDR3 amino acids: CASSGGTSLEQYF. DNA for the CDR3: TGTGCCAGCAGCGGAGGGACTAGTCTCGAGCAGTACTTC.